Listed below are T cell receptor beta chains from one sample, sequenced in a study of CD8+ T cells in alopecia areata. Data came from immunoSEQ multiplex PCR; TCRdb stores just in-frame clones and leaves some out. This table has about 210,000 clones, approximately 72% appearing once. Sequenced material: CD4+ T cells sorted from blood, taken at week 44, from a patient treated with tofacitinib. The receptor set was obtained from a human donor with alopecia areata. Each CDR3 is given with its conserved first and last residue. D genes are given only for firm matches. Size values are once, few and many counts, or a class for expanded clones, and some rows have none.

DNA	CDR3	D	size	V	J
TGTGCCACCTCCGCGGGGGAAACTCACTATGGCTACACCTTC	CATSAGETHYGYTF	.	.	TRBV2	TRBJ1-2
TGTGCCAGCAGCGTAGCGGCAGGCCGCCAAGAGACCCAGTACTTC	CASSVAAGRQETQYF	.	.	TRBV9	TRBJ2-5
TGTGCCAGCAGCCAACTCGCCGGGACAGGGAATCAGCCCCAGCATTTT	CASSQLAGTGNQPQHF	TRBD1	.	TRBV2	TRBJ1-5
TGCAGCGCTGAACCTCAGGGGGTAAAGGGCTACACCTTC	CSAEPQGVKGYTF	TRBD1	once	TRBV29-1	TRBJ1-2
TGTGCCAGCAGTACGACAGGGGGCGCGGGCAATCAGCCCCAGCATTTT	CASSTTGGAGNQPQHF	TRBD1	.	TRBV6-6	TRBJ1-5
TGTGCCAGTAGGAACGGACAGGGCAATCAGCCCCAGCATTTT	CASRNGQGNQPQHF	TRBD1	.	TRBV19	TRBJ1-5
TGTGCCACCAGCAGAGATCGGGGTGGAGGCTACACCTTC	CATSRDRGGGYTF	.	.	TRBV15	TRBJ1-2
TGCAGCGTCGGCAGCGGGGGGGCATACAATGAGCAGTTCTTC	CSVGSGGAYNEQFF	TRBD2	.	TRBV29-1	TRBJ2-1
TGTGCCAGCAGCTTGGACGGGGCCGCCACAGATACGCAGTATTTT	CASSLDGAATDTQYF	.	.	TRBV11-2	TRBJ2-3
TGTGCCAGCACCCCAGGGGGCGGTGGCAATCAGCCCCAGCATTTT	CASTPGGGGNQPQHF	TRBD1	.	TRBV2	TRBJ1-5
TGCGCCAGCAGCTTGGAACTTCTGGGGCCACGATGGTCGGAGACCCAGTACTTC	CASSLELLGPRWSETQYF	.	.	TRBV5-1	TRBJ2-5
TGTGCCAGCAGTTCTGGGGTCGGCAATCAGCCCCAGCATTTT	CASSSGVGNQPQHF	.	.	TRBV28	TRBJ1-5
TGCAGCGTCCGCGGACAGTACCAAGAGACCCAGTACTTC	CSVRGQYQETQYF	.	.	TRBV29-1	TRBJ2-5
TGTGCCAGCAGTAAACCCTCCGATAATGAAAAACTGTTTTTT	CASSKPSDNEKLFF	.	.	TRBV25-1	TRBJ1-4
TGCAGCGTCCTGACAGGAGAGACCCAGTACTTC	CSVLTGETQYF	.	.	TRBV29-1	TRBJ2-5
TGTGCCAGCAGGGGACAGAGTAATGAAAAACTGTTTTTT	CASRGQSNEKLFF	TRBD1	few	TRBV11-3	TRBJ1-4
TGTGCCAGCAGTTACTTCTGGAACACAGATACGCAGTATTTT	CASSYFWNTDTQYF	.	.	TRBV6-5	TRBJ2-3
TGTGCCTGGAGCGCCCTCGGAGAGTTCACGGCCGAGCAGTTCTTC	CAWSALGEFTAEQFF	.	.	TRBV30	TRBJ2-1
TGTGCCTTGGAGTCCGCCTCCTACACCTTC	CALESASYTF	.	.	TRBV30	TRBJ1-2
TGTGCCAGCAGAGAACAGGGGGCTGTCACCGGGGAGCTGTTTTTT	CASREQGAVTGELFF	TRBD1	.	TRBV6-5	TRBJ2-2
TGTGCCAGCATTGACTATGGAGCCGGGGAGCTGTTTTTT	CASIDYGAGELFF	.	many	TRBV6-5	TRBJ2-2
TGTGCCAGCAGCTTAATAGTCCGACCTGAAGCTTTCTTT	CASSLIVRPEAFF	.	.	TRBV7-2	TRBJ1-1
TGTGCCTGGAGTGTACTGGGAGCAGGCGGCTACACCTTC	CAWSVLGAGGYTF	.	.	TRBV30	TRBJ1-2
TGTGCCAGCAGCCAATATGGGGAAGGCTACACCTTC	CASSQYGEGYTF	.	.	TRBV14	TRBJ1-2
TGTGCCAGCAGTTTTGACAGGGTCGGCTACACCTTC	CASSFDRVGYTF	TRBD1	.	TRBV27	TRBJ1-2
TGTGCCAGTAGCCTCAGGGGAGAGGGGGCCAACGTCCTGACTTTC	CASSLRGEGANVLTF	.	few	TRBV2	TRBJ2-6
TGTGCCAGCAGCTTGTTTGGTGCGGATGAGCAGTTCTTC	CASSLFGADEQFF	.	.	TRBV5-4	TRBJ2-1
TGTGCCAGTAGTCAGGGCGTTGCTGAAAAACTGTTTTTT	CASSQGVAEKLFF	.	few	TRBV19	TRBJ1-4
TGTGCCAGTAGATCGGGGGGGCAAGAGACCCAGTACTTC	CASRSGGQETQYF	TRBD2	once	TRBV28	TRBJ2-5
TGTGCCAGCAGTGCGTCGGACAGTAGCAATCAGCCCCAGCATTTT	CASSASDSSNQPQHF	.	.	TRBV25-1	TRBJ1-5
TGCAGCGTTGGACAGGTGGCGAACACTGAAGCTTTCTTT	CSVGQVANTEAFF	.	.	TRBV29-1	TRBJ1-1
TGCGCCAGCAGCTTGGAAGGGAAGGGCGAGCAGTACTTC	CASSLEGKGEQYF	.	few	TRBV5-1	TRBJ2-7
TGCAGCGTCCGAAAGGGACAGAGCACAGATACGCAGTATTTT	CSVRKGQSTDTQYF	TRBD1	.	TRBV29-1	TRBJ2-3
TGTGCCTGGAGTGCTGGTCCAGGGGATCAGCCCCAGCATTTT	CAWSAGPGDQPQHF	.	.	TRBV30	TRBJ1-5
TGTGCCTGGAATACGGGGCTGACGAACACTGAAGCTTTCTTT	CAWNTGLTNTEAFF	.	.	TRBV30	TRBJ1-1